This T cell receptor (beta chain) appears in the sequencing data of a study of vaccination and CD4 T cells after COVID-19. Treatment here: approximately nine-day PBMC culture with coronavirus spike peptide pools or control peptides (ViraFEST assay). Comment on this clonotype: What it binds is not known.

The study sequenced cultured CD4+ T cell DNA using the Oncomine TCR Beta short-read assay. Genomic DNA was extracted from cultured CD4+ T cells. TCRdb re-called the PCR reads with MiXCR, one entry per CDR3 protein. The sample comprises around 15,000 distinct CDR3 sequences, about 77% of which are singletons, and roughly 8.8% rests with the top ten. V shed 2 bases and J shed 0 bases, with 17 bases lying between them. This CDR3 is 18 amino acids long. Germline V CDR1 and CDR2: SNHLY, FYNNEI. The chain uses TRBV2 and TRBJ1-3; TRBD1 is a possible D gene (5 bases). The sequence was obtained from a human donor who received a COVID-19 vaccine. The sample in question was CD4+ T cells from blood, cultured in vitro, obtained after SARS-CoV-2 vaccination. The CDR3 DNA is TGTGCCAGCAGTGAATGGGGGTCCGGTCGGAGCTCTGGAAACACCATATATTTT. This sequence encodes CASSEWGSGRSSGNTIYF.